This T cell receptor beta chain was identified in a study of T-cell memory formation after mild COVID-19. Study-wide results and limits: For second-wave clones that peaked at day 37, SARS-CoV-2 specificity went unverified.

Comments on this clonotype: Its antigen is currently unknown.

TCRdb re-called the 5' RACE reads with MiXCR, one entry per CDR3 protein. The sample lists about 620,000 distinct CDR3 sequences; more than 15% were seen once. This CDR3 has 13 amino acids. V was cut by 3 bases and J by 5 bases, with 10 bases left in between. V is TRBV12-3 or TRBV12-4 and J is TRBJ1-2, with a possible D match to TRBD1 (5 bases). Sequenced input: PBMCs or a T cell subset sorted from them (not recorded which). This TCR derives from an adult woman who had mild COVID-19 (a few samples of this study predate the infection). Cell type and time point are not known. CDR3 protein: CASSFQGEYGYTF. The CDR3 DNA sequence: TGTGCCAGCAGTTTCCAGGGCGAGTATGGCTACACCTTC.